A selection of T cell receptor beta chains follows, all from one sample in a study of cytomegalovirus exposure and HLA in healthy donors. Repertoires were generated with immunoSEQ multiplex PCR, while TCRdb's copy carries only in-frame clones and drops some. The repertoire holds 110,000 to 150,000 clones, with roughly 76% as singletons. The sample comprised PBMCs. The source of these receptors is a human donor in good health. Both conserved end residues are part of each CDR3. A D gene is named only where the DNA matches it firmly. The size of a clone is reported for some rows only, either as once, few or many, or as a class for expanded clones.

TGTGCCAGCAGTTTAACACTAGCGAGCTACGAGCAGTACTTC	CASSLTLASYEQYF	TRBV27	TRBD2	-	TRBJ2-7
TGTGCCAGCAGTGTAGTCGGACAGACCCTCACAGATACGCAGTATTTT	CASSVVGQTLTDTQYF	TRBV2	-	-	TRBJ2-3
TGCGCCAGCAGCTTGGCCGAAGCGAACACTGAAGCTTTCTTT	CASSLAEANTEAFF	TRBV5-1	-	-	TRBJ1-1
TGTGCCAGCAGTGACGTAGCGGGAGCCACAGATACGCAGTATTTT	CASSDVAGATDTQYF	TRBV25-1	TRBD2	-	TRBJ2-3
TGTGCCAGCAGCTCAGGTAGACTAGCGGTCTACGAGCAGTACTTC	CASSSGRLAVYEQYF	TRBV7-9	TRBD2	-	TRBJ2-7
TGTGCCAGCAGTGTCAGCGCAACTAATGAAAAACTGTTTTTT	CASSVSATNEKLFF	TRBV6-1	-	few	TRBJ1-4
TGTGCCAGCAGTTCCAGCTATGGCTACACCTTC	CASSSSYGYTF	TRBV6-1	-	-	TRBJ1-2
TGTGCCAGCAGTTATTCAGGGGTGAACACTGAAGCTTTCTTT	CASSYSGVNTEAFF	TRBV6-5	-	-	TRBJ1-1
TGTGCCACCAGCAGAGATTACAGGGGGCACGACTACACCTTC	CATSRDYRGHDYTF	TRBV15	TRBD1	-	TRBJ1-2
TGTGCCAGCAGAGGGGGCGGAAGCAATCAGCCCCAGCATTTT	CASRGGGSNQPQHF	TRBV2	TRBD1	-	TRBJ1-5
TGTGCCAGCAGTAGTGACAGGGGCAGCTACGAGCAGTACTTC	CASSSDRGSYEQYF	TRBV27	TRBD1	-	TRBJ2-7
TGTGCCAGCAGTGAAGGAGGGAGGGCTCCCCGGAGGGAAAAACTGTTTTTT	CASSEGGRAPRREKLFF	TRBV6-1	-	-	TRBJ1-4
TGTGCCATCAGGGCGACTAGCGGGGGGAATGAGCAGTTCTTC	CAIRATSGGNEQFF	TRBV10-3	TRBD2	-	TRBJ2-1
TGTGCCACCGGGACAGTCGAAGAGACCCAGTACTTC	CATGTVEETQYF	TRBV28	TRBD1	-	TRBJ2-5
TGTGCCAGTATTTTGGAAATTGGGCTCTCCTACGAGCAGTACTTC	CASILEIGLSYEQYF	TRBV19	-	-	TRBJ2-7
TGTGCCAGTAAGGGAGGAGCGTTTAGCACAGATACGCAGTATTTT	CASKGGAFSTDTQYF	TRBV19	-	-	TRBJ2-3
TGTGCCAGCAGTTTGGAGATTTTAGGTGAGCAGTTCTTC	CASSLEILGEQFF	TRBV27	-	-	TRBJ2-1
TGTGCCTGGAGTATGGGGTCTAGCGGTGAGACCCAGTACTTC	CAWSMGSSGETQYF	TRBV30	TRBD2	-	TRBJ2-5
TGTGCCAGCAGCAATCCGGGACTAGCGAACGAGCAGTACTTC	CASSNPGLANEQYF	TRBV7-9	TRBD2	-	TRBJ2-7
TGTGCCAGCAGCCTCAGGTCCACCTACGAGCAGTACTTC	CASSLRSTYEQYF	TRBV11-3	-	-	TRBJ2-7
TGTGCCAGCGGAGGCGCTACAAATTTT	CASGGATNF	TRBV21-1	-	-	TRBJ1-1
TGTGCCAGCAGCGTAGGTCTAGCGGGTAACACCGGGGAGCTGTTTTTT	CASSVGLAGNTGELFF	TRBV9	TRBD2	-	TRBJ2-2
TGCGCCAGCAGCTTGCTAGCGGGAGACGATGAGCAGTTCTTC	CASSLLAGDDEQFF	TRBV5-1	TRBD2	few	TRBJ2-1
TGCGCCACCCAACGGTACACTGAAGCTTTCTTT	CATQRYTEAFF	TRBV10-2	-	-	TRBJ1-1
TGTGCCATCAGTTCGGGCAGAGGGTCCCCCTACGAGCAGTACTTC	CAISSGRGSPYEQYF	TRBV10-3	-	once	TRBJ2-7
TGTGCCAGCAGCCTCTCCTACGAGCAGTACTTC	CASSLSYEQYF	TRBV7-8	-	-	TRBJ2-7
TGTGCCAGTAGTATAGCAGGGGGCAGCACAGATACGCAGTATTTT	CASSIAGGSTDTQYF	TRBV19	TRBD1	-	TRBJ2-3
TGTGCCAGCAGTGAGGCAGGGGGATCGACCTACGAGCAGTACTTC	CASSEAGGSTYEQYF	TRBV2	TRBD1	-	TRBJ2-7
TGTGCCAGCAGCGCCGGGGTACAGAGCAATCAGCCCCAGCATTTT	CASSAGVQSNQPQHF	TRBV9	-	-	TRBJ1-5
TGTGCCAGCAGACAAACAGGGAACACTGAAGCTTTCTTT	CASRQTGNTEAFF	TRBV6-1	-	-	TRBJ1-1
TGCGCCAGCACGAACTTGCGGGGGGGCACAGATACGCAGTATTTT	CASTNLRGGTDTQYF	TRBV5-1	TRBD2	-	TRBJ2-3
TGTGCCAGCAGCCAAGTTGCTAGCGGGGCTGCCTACAATGAGCAGTTCTTC	CASSQVASGAAYNEQFF	TRBV14	TRBD2	-	TRBJ2-1
TGTGCCAGCATCGTAGGACAGGCCAAACGAAGGGCCGGGGAGCTGTTTTTT	CASIVGQAKRRAGELFF	TRBV6-4	TRBD1	-	TRBJ2-2
TGTGCCAGCAGTTCCCAGGGAAGGAAGCACGAGCAGTACTTC	CASSSQGRKHEQYF	TRBV6-6	-	-	TRBJ2-7
TGTGCCAGTCAGGACAGTACGAACACTGAAGCTTTCTTT	CASQDSTNTEAFF	TRBV28	-	-	TRBJ1-1
TGTGCCAGCAGCTTACGAAGAGGGAGACGGTCGACCGGGGAGCTGTTTTTT	CASSLRRGRRSTGELFF	TRBV7-2	-	-	TRBJ2-2
TGTGCCAGCAGACCAGACAGGGGCCGGAACACCGGGGAGCTGTTTTTT	CASRPDRGRNTGELFF	TRBV7-8	TRBD1	-	TRBJ2-2
TGTGCCAGCAGCTTGGGTGGAGCTAACTATGGCTACACCTTC	CASSLGGANYGYTF	TRBV5-6	-	-	TRBJ1-2
TGTGCCAGCAGTCAGACTAGCGGGGGATACAATGAGCAGTTCTTC	CASSQTSGGYNEQFF	TRBV2	TRBD2	-	TRBJ2-1
TGTGCCAGCAGTTACGGGAGGACAGGGTGTGGCTACACCTTC	CASSYGRTGCGYTF	TRBV6-5	TRBD1	-	TRBJ1-2
TGTGCCAGCAGTGAGGTGCGACAAAAGAACACCGGGGAGCTGTTTTTT	CASSEVRQKNTGELFF	TRBV2	-	-	TRBJ2-2
TGTGCCAGCAGCCCCCCGGGACAGGGATTTGTGAACACTGAAGCTTTCTTT	CASSPPGQGFVNTEAFF	TRBV7-9	TRBD1	-	TRBJ1-1
TGTGCCAGCAGCGTACAGGGGCAGCAAGCTTTCTTT	CASSVQGQQAFF	TRBV9	-	-	TRBJ1-1
TGTGCCAGCAGTTACGTGGGGACAGCCAGCTCGCCCCAGCATTTT	CASSYVGTASSPQHF	TRBV6-6	TRBD1	once	TRBJ1-5
TGCGCCAGCAGTCCAACAGGGTCTGGGGCCAACGTCCTGACTTTC	CASSPTGSGANVLTF	TRBV5-1	-	-	TRBJ2-6
TGTGCCAGCAGTCTTAGGGGGGGGGTCACTGAAGCTTTCTTT	CASSLRGGVTEAFF	TRBV27	-	-	TRBJ1-1
TGCGCCAGCAGCCCCGGGATTGTGCAGCCCCAGCATTTT	CASSPGIVQPQHF	TRBV4-1	-	-	TRBJ1-5
TGCGCCAGCAGCCAAGTTGGCGGGACTACGAGCTCCTACAATGAGCAGTTCTTC	CASSQVGGTTSSYNEQFF	TRBV4-1	TRBD2	-	TRBJ2-1
TGTGCCAGCAGTGACGGTCCTTATAGCAATCAGCCCCAGCATTTT	CASSDGPYSNQPQHF	TRBV6-1	-	-	TRBJ1-5
TGTGCCACCGCGGGGACGAACAATCAGCCCCAGCATTTT	CATAGTNNQPQHF	TRBV7-8	-	-	TRBJ1-5
TGTGCCAGCAGCTTAAATTCCATAGAGGCGTCCTACGAGCAGTACTTC	CASSLNSIEASYEQYF	TRBV7-2	-	once	TRBJ2-7
TGTGCCAGCAGTATCCTCTCTGGAAACACCATATATTTT	CASSILSGNTIYF	TRBV6-1	-	-	TRBJ1-3
TGTGCCAGCAGCTTAGGGGGAGGGTGGGACACCGGGGAGCTGTTTTTT	CASSLGGGWDTGELFF	TRBV11-3	TRBD2	-	TRBJ2-2
TGTGCCAGCAGTGAAAGGACAGGGACCAATGAGCAGTTCTTC	CASSERTGTNEQFF	TRBV6-1	TRBD1	-	TRBJ2-1
TGTGCCAGCAGCCTCTGGGACAGAAGACAGACCCAGTACTTC	CASSLWDRRQTQYF	TRBV5-6	TRBD1	-	TRBJ2-5